Listed here are 12 T cell receptor beta chains from one sample, sequenced in a study of T cell responses to AZD1222 COVID-19 vaccine. The data were produced by immunoSEQ multiplex PCR, yet TCRdb's version contains in-frame clones alone and is incomplete. The sample includes 100,000 to 150,000 clones, about nine tenths of them seen just once. Sequencing used peripheral blood, obtained 28 days after the second AZD1222 dose. The receptors derive from an adult who received the AZD1222 COVID-19 vaccine.

This sequence joins TRBV28 and TRBJ2-2, with TRBD2 identical over 7 bases. Germline V gives CDR1 MDHEN, CDR2 SYDVKM. This CDR3 has 15 residues. After removal of 2 bases from V and 1 base from J, the junction contained 1 base not matched to a gene. CDR3 sequence (DNA): TGTGCCAGCAGTTTAGTAGCGGGGAACACCGGGGAGCTGTTTTTT. It translates to CASSLVAGNTGELFF.

This sequence joins TRBV24-1 and TRBJ2-5; a weak D match, TRBD1 (5 bases). Per germline, CDR1 KGHDR and CDR2 SFDVKD. The CDR3 spans 15 residues. Deletions cut 4 bases from V and 7 bases from J, with 18 bases between. CDR3 sequence reads: CATSDPLENDRTQYF. As DNA, the CDR3 is TGTGCCACCAGTGACCCGTTGGAAAATGACAGGACCCAGTACTTC.

The rearrangement links TRBV7-2 to TRBJ1-5; D might be TRBD1 (5 bases). CDR3 length equals 13 residues. V was clipped by 6 bases and J by 5 bases, with 11 bases between them. Germline values: CDR1 SGHTA, CDR2 FQGNSA. For the CDR3, the DNA is TGTGCCAGCAGTTTCGACAGTCATCAGCCCCAGCATTTT. Its translation: CASSFDSHQPQHF.

This sequence joins TRBV19 and TRBJ1-5; a weak D match, TRBD1 (5 bases). The V gene's germline CDR1 is LNHDA and CDR2 SQIVND (reference sequence). The germline V and J ends were trimmed by 5 bases and 6 bases, with 14 bases remaining between them. The CDR3 is 14 amino acids. Written as DNA, the CDR3 is TGTGCCAGTAGTCCAACTGCAGGGATTCAGCCCCAGCATTTT. Translation gives CASSPTAGIQPQHF.

The chain joins TRBV6-5 to TRBJ1-1, with 7 bases identical to TRBD1. CDR3 length: 15 residues. The J segment lost 0 bases and the V segment lost 6 bases, leaving 7 bases of the junction unmatched. Germline V gives CDR1 MNHEY, CDR2 SVGAGI. Written as DNA, the CDR3 is TGTGCCAGCAGCTCTTCGACAGGGATGAACACTGAAGCTTTCTTT. It yields the protein CASSSSTGMNTEAFF.

The chain links TRBV6-5 to TRBJ1-1, with 7 bases lining up with TRBD1. This CDR3 spans 14 amino acids. J lost 5 bases, V lost 7 bases, and 10 bases had no gene match. Germline V lookup: CDR1 MNHEY, CDR2 SVGAGI. The CDR3 sequence: CASKFRGARTEAFF. DNA for the CDR3: TGTGCCAGCAAGTTCAGGGGGGCCAGGACTGAAGCTTTCTTT.

This clone has only one observation. The chain couples TRBV19 to TRBJ1-4; D not resolved. Germline CDR1 and CDR2: LNHDA and SQIVND (reference sequence). V was trimmed by 5 bases and J by 6 bases, leaving 10 bases between them. The CDR3 spans 13 residues. The CDR3, as DNA: TGTGCCAGTAGTCAAGGCGGTCATGAAAAACTGTTTTTT. Translation gives CASSQGGHEKLFF.

The genes are TRBV6-6 and TRBJ2-5; TRBD2 matches 10 bases. Germline V gene data show CDR1 as MNHNY and CDR2 as SVGAGI (reference sequence). The J segment lost 4 bases and the V segment lost 5 bases, leaving 13 bases of the junction unmatched. The length of the CDR3 is 17 residues. CDR3 DNA: TGTGCCAGCAGTCCTACATGGACTAGCGGAAGAAGAGAGACCCAGTACTTC. Translation: CASSPTWTSGRRETQYF.

The chain employs TRBV7-2 and TRBJ2-1; D gene uncertain. Between the trimmed V and J ends, which lost 6 bases and 0 bases, there was a span of 6 bases. The CDR3 spans 13 residues. Germline V gene data show CDR1 as SGHTA and CDR2 as FQGNSA. Written as DNA, the CDR3 is TGTGCCAGCAGTCTTACCTCCTACAATGAGCAGTTCTTC. Amino acids: CASSLTSYNEQFF.

The chain uses TRBV7-6 and TRBJ2-1, with TRBD2 identical over 10 bases. Germline trimming cut 4 bases from V and 8 bases from J; bases unmatched to any gene: 11. Germline V gene data show CDR1 as SGHVS and CDR2 as FNYEAQ. The CDR3 extends over 16 amino acids. The CDR3 DNA reads as TGTGCCAGCAGCTCCGGGAGAGCGGGAGGGCGGGATGAGCAGTTCTTC. Translating it yields CASSSGRAGGRDEQFF.

This rearrangement joins TRBV25-1 to TRBJ1-4; possible D gene TRBD1, 5 bases. CDR3 length: 15 residues. Germline lookup yields CDR1 MGHDK and CDR2 SYGVNS. V gave up 2 bases and J gave up 7 bases, with 14 bases separating them. CDR3 region: CASSERIGVAEKLFF. Written as DNA, the CDR3 is TGTGCCAGCAGTGAACGTATAGGGGTCGCTGAAAAACTGTTTTTT.

The chain joins TRBV9 to TRBJ1-6; maybe TRBD1 (6 bases). CDR3 length: 16 residues. The ends were cut back, 4 bases at V and 5 bases at J, with 16 bases in the middle. CDR1 is SGDLS, CDR2 YYNGEE, per germline. The CDR3, as DNA: TGTGCCAGCAGCCTGAGATCGACAGGAGATAATTCACCCCTCCACTTT. It specifies CASSLRSTGDNSPLHF. The entire variable domain, with the rest obtained from reference TRBV9 and TRBJ1-6, is as follows: DSGVTQTPKHLITATGQRVTLRCSPRSGDLSVYWYQQSLDQGLQFLIQYYNGEERAKGNILERFSAQQFPDLHSELNLSSLELGDSALYFCASSLRSTGDNSPLHFGNGTRLTVT.